This T cell receptor beta chain emerged from a study of blood T cell repertoires in COVID-19. As for the study in general: The origin of the acute and convalescent COVID-19 samples was the United States, Italy and Spain.

As handled by the study authors: The assay estimated nucleated cells by amplifying reference gene primers. The data were produced by immunoSEQ multiplex PCR, yet TCRdb's version contains in-frame clones alone and is incomplete. The V and J calls and clone size come from that table; D and trimming were worked out from the DNA. The data show 200,000 to 300,000 clones, around 85% seen once. From germline, CDR1 is LNHDA and CDR2 SQIVND (reference sequence). There are 15 residues in the CDR3. V shed 4 bases and J shed 0 bases, with 9 bases lying between them. The chain links TRBV19 to TRBJ2-2; possible D gene TRBD1, 5 bases. This clonotype was obtained from an older man with acute or convalescent COVID-19. The sequencing input was peripheral blood. The chain's CDR3 is CASSKGFANTGELFF. The CDR3 DNA reads as TGTGCCAGTAGTAAGGGGTTCGCGAACACCGGGGAGCTGTTTTTT.